The 12 T cell receptor beta chains listed next were all sequenced from one sample in a study of blood T cell repertoires in COVID-19. Assay used: immunoSEQ multiplex PCR; TCRdb lists only in-frame clones, some missing. The sample carries more than 40,000 clones, 88% recorded once. The sample consisted of peripheral blood. The origin of the receptors is a man aged 50 to 59 with active COVID-19.

By share, this clone counts as medium-sized (0.01 to 0.1%). This chain joins TRBV19 and TRBJ2-7, with D possibly matching TRBD1 (5 bases). This CDR3 has 12 residues. Trimming took 3 bases from V and 4 from J, leaving 7 bases between them. Germline CDR1 and CDR2: LNHDA and SQIVND (reference sequence). This chain's CDR3 is CASSMTEYEQYF. In DNA, the CDR3 is TGTGCCAGTAGTATGACAGAATACGAGCAGTACTTC. Full variable domain (missing parts from reference TRBV19 and TRBJ2-7): DGGITQSPKYLFRKEGQNVTLSCEQNLNHDAMYWYRQDPGQGLRLIYYSQIVNDFQKGDIAEGYSVSREKKESFPLTVTSAQKNPTAFYLCASSMTEYEQYFGPGTRLTVT.

This clone was recorded only once. V usage is TRBV6-5 and J usage is TRBJ1-1; D is possibly TRBD1 (6 bases). Germline values: CDR1 MNHEY, CDR2 SVGAGI. The CDR3 is 14 amino acids. Between the trimmed V and J ends, which lost 6 bases and 0 bases, there was a span of 11 bases. The CDR3 loop reads CASSRTVMNTEAFF. DNA for the CDR3: TGTGCCAGCAGCCGGACAGTCATGAACACTGAAGCTTTCTTT.

This clone was recorded once. CDR3 amino acids: CASSQPPGAAEQETQYF. Written as DNA, the CDR3 is TGCGCCAGCAGCCAGCCTCCAGGGGCAGCGGAACAAGAGACCCAGTACTTC. The V call is TRBV4-1, the J call TRBJ2-5; a weak D match, TRBD1 (6 bases). The CDR3 loop spans 17 amino acids. The germline gives CDR1 MGHRA, CDR2 YSYEKL. Trimming shortened V by 3 bases and J by 2 bases, and 19 bases separated the two germline ends.

The chain combines TRBV6-5 with TRBJ2-7, with D possibly being TRBD2 (6 bases). From germline, CDR1 is MNHEY and CDR2 SVGAGI. The V end lost 7 bases, the J end lost 6 bases, and 19 bases lay between the germline ends. The CDR3 has 14 residues. The CDR3 DNA follows: TGTGCCAGCACCCTTCGCGGGACTTTACCCGAGCAGTACTTC. Translating it yields CASTLRGTLPEQYF.

The chain uses TRBV7-6 and TRBJ2-3; 10 bases match TRBD2. The V gene end was trimmed by 4 bases and the J gene end by 6 bases; junction bases not matched to a gene: 10. Germline V gene data show CDR1 as SGHVS and CDR2 as FNYEAQ. This CDR3 contains 16 residues. This CDR3 reads CASSSLAGNDKDTQYF. The CDR3 DNA sequence: TGTGCCAGCAGCTCACTAGCGGGGAATGACAAGGATACGCAGTATTTT. The full variable domain, its missing parts supplied by reference TRBV7-6 and TRBJ2-3, is GAGVSQSPRYKVTKRGQDVALRCDPISGHVSLYWYRQALGQGPEFLTYFNYEAQQDKSGLPNDRFSAERPEGSISTLTIQRTEQRDSAMYRCASSSLAGNDKDTQYFGPGTRLTVL.

The rearrangement uses TRBV4-1 and TRBJ2-4; D unclear. Germline lookup yields CDR1 MGHRA and CDR2 YSYEKL. V lost 1 base and J 2 bases, leaving 21 bases between the germline ends. The CDR3 sequence is 19 residues long. The CDR3 sequence: CASSQVGLQFPGSKNIQYF. Here the CDR3 DNA reads TGCGCCAGCAGCCAAGTAGGTCTTCAATTTCCAGGATCCAAAAACATTCAGTACTTC.

The V and J genes are TRBV30 and TRBJ1-1; D uncertain. This CDR3 is built from 13 residues. V dropped 0 bases and J dropped 6 bases, with 11 bases sitting between them. Germline values: CDR1 GTSNPN, CDR2 SVGIG (reference sequence). The CDR3, as DNA: TGTGCCTGGAGTGTACGGGTTGACGCTGAAGCTTTCTTT. Its protein product is CAWSVRVDAEAFF.

The genes are TRBV5-4 and TRBJ1-4, with TRBD1 matching 7 bases. Germline V gene data show CDR1 as SGHNT and CDR2 as YYREEE (reference sequence). The CDR3 covers 15 residues. The ends lost 0 bases at V and 4 bases at J; junction bases unmatched: 3. CDR3 sequence reads: CASSLGGQFNEKLFF. In DNA form, the CDR3 reads TGTGCCAGCAGCTTGGGGGGACAGTTTAATGAAAAACTGTTTTTT.

The chain recombines TRBV6-2 or TRBV6-3 with TRBJ2-7; TRBD1 agrees at 10 bases. Losses at the gene ends were 5 bases for V and 4 bases for J; bases not matched to a gene: 11. CDR1 is MNHEY, CDR2 SVGEGT, per germline. CDR3 length equals 16 residues. CDR3 sequence reads: CASSPRDRGPLYEQYF. The DNA for the CDR3 is TGTGCCAGCAGTCCCCGGGACAGGGGACCCCTTTACGAGCAGTACTTC.

This chain joins TRBV4-1 and TRBJ1-3, with D possibly matching TRBD1 (5 bases). V shed 7 bases and J shed 0 bases, with 19 bases lying between them. This CDR3 has 17 residues. Germline V gene data show CDR1 as MGHRA and CDR2 as YSYEKL. The CDR3 spells CASTYFPGTLSGNTIYF. The CDR3 nucleotides are TGCGCCAGCACCTACTTTCCAGGGACTCTCTCTGGAAACACCATATATTTT.

The gene calls are TRBV6-5 and TRBJ2-3; TRBD2 aligns across 9 bases. The CDR3 has 15 residues. Germline CDR1 MNHEY, CDR2 SVGAGI. The trim removed 2 bases at V and 6 bases at J, leaving 6 bases unmatched. In DNA form, the CDR3 reads TGTGCCAGCAGTTACGTCTCTAGCGGGACGGATACGCAGTATTTT. Amino acid sequence: CASSYVSSGTDTQYF.

In this sample, this clone turned up once. J is TRBJ1-2 and V is TRBV3-1 (or the pseudogene TRBV3-2), with a weak D call TRBD1 (5 bases). Germline CDR1 is LGHDT and CDR2 is YNNKEL (reference sequence). The V end was cut by 4 bases, the J end by 6 bases, with 18 bases between. CDR3 length: 15 amino acids. CDR3 DNA sequence: TGTGCCAGCAGCCGAACCCAGGGAGGAAGTAATGGCTACACCTTC. Its translation is CASSRTQGGSNGYTF.